Following are 24 T cell receptor beta chains from one sample sequenced in a study of T cells after yellow fever vaccination. MiXCR, run by TCRdb on the 5' RACE reads, gives a single entry per CDR3 protein. The repertoire holds some 110,000 distinct CDR3 sequences, more than 5.5% seen once, with roughly 2.5% in the top ten. The sample in question was CD4+ T cells sorted from PBMCs, obtained 35 to 50 days after the first yellow fever vaccination. These receptors were taken from a man aged 18 to 29 who received the YFV17D yellow fever vaccine.

This clonotype was counted ten times or more. The chain employs TRBV2 and TRBJ1-6; D is unresolved. CDR1 is SNHLY, CDR2 FYNNEI, per germline. The CDR3 contains 15 residues. Deletions cut 5 bases from V and 3 bases from J, with 11 bases between. The CDR3 region has the DNA TGTGCCAGCAGTCTCCGGACGGTCTATAATTCACCCCTCCACTTT. This sequence encodes CASSLRTVYNSPLHF.

The sample holds many counts of this clonotype. The J gene is TRBJ2-3, the V gene TRBV28; D not resolved. The CDR3 consists of 13 residues. V shed 2 bases and J shed 6 bases, with 9 bases lying between them. CDR1 is MDHEN and CDR2 is SYDVKM in the germline V gene. The CDR3 coding sequence is TGTGCCAGCAGTTTACTAGAGTATGATACGCAGTATTTT. Translation: CASSLLEYDTQYF.

This clonotype was seen a few times. This sequence joins TRBV4-3 and TRBJ1-6; D ambiguous. Per the germline V gene, CDR1 is LGHNA and CDR2 is YSLEER. CDR3 size: 16 residues. V shed 6 bases and J shed 0 bases, with 12 bases lying between them. In DNA, the CDR3 is TGCGCCAGCAGAGTTGACGTGAGCTCCTATAATTCACCCCTCCACTTT. It yields the protein CASRVDVSSYNSPLHF.

The V gene is TRBV11-1, the J gene TRBJ2-1; D ambiguous. V lost 5 bases to trimming and J lost 2 bases, with 13 bases between them. The germline CDR1 and CDR2 sequences are SGHAT and FQDESV (reference sequence). CDR3 length: 15 amino acids. CDR3 sequence reads: CASSLIDPTYNEQFF. As DNA, the CDR3 is TGTGCCAGCAGCCTCATCGATCCAACCTACAATGAGCAGTTCTTC.

This clonotype was detected many times. This chain uses TRBV20-1 with TRBJ2-5, with 8 bases fitting TRBD1. Per the germline V gene, CDR1 is DFQATT and CDR2 is SNEGSKA (reference sequence). The CDR3 covers 15 residues. V shed 2 bases and J 6 bases; nucleotides not matched to a gene: 11. The CDR3: CSARIGTGDGKTQYF. For the CDR3, the DNA is TGCAGTGCTAGAATTGGGACAGGCGATGGGAAGACCCAGTACTTC.

The table lists this clonotype with many counts. This chain uses TRBV9 with TRBJ1-5; no reliable D call. CDR3 length: 14 amino acids. Germline values: CDR1 SGDLS, CDR2 YYNGEE. The V gene lost 0 bases and the J gene lost 9 bases, with 13 bases spanning the gap. The CDR3 here is CASSVDGRGRPQHF. In nucleotides, the CDR3 is TGTGCCAGCAGCGTAGACGGCCGGGGTAGGCCCCAGCATTTT. Full variable domain (missing parts from reference TRBV9 and TRBJ1-5): DSGVTQTPKHLITATGQRVTLRCSPRSGDLSVYWYQQSLDQGLQFLIQYYNGEERAKGNILERFSAQQFPDLHSELNLSSLELGDSALYFCASSVDGRGRPQHFGDGTRLSIL.

This clonotype was picked up many times. The CDR3 loop is CASSLSWPYNEQFF. The CDR3 DNA reads TGTGCCAGCAGCCTCAGTTGGCCCTACAATGAGCAGTTCTTC. The chain uses TRBV7-6 and TRBJ2-1; D is unresolved. This CDR3 region has 14 residues. From germline, CDR1 is SGHVS and CDR2 FNYEAQ. V was clipped by 5 bases and J by 2 bases, with 10 bases between them.

This clonotype came up many times. V is TRBV7-9 and J is TRBJ1-1; TRBD1 agrees at 8 bases. Trimming at V came to 4 bases and at J to 6 bases, leaving 10 bases not matched to a gene. Germline assignment: CDR1 SEHNR and CDR2 FQNEAQ (reference sequence). This CDR3 is built from 15 residues. The CDR3 spells CASSSRQGRRAEAFF. The CDR3 DNA follows: TGTGCCAGCAGCTCTCGACAGGGGCGGAGGGCTGAAGCTTTCTTT.

This clonotype came up many times. The chain carries TRBV12-3 or TRBV12-4 and TRBJ2-3; a weak D match, TRBD1 (5 bases). The germline V and J ends were trimmed by 5 bases and 0 bases, with 15 bases remaining between them. The CDR3 spans 16 residues. The CDR3 nucleotides are TGTGCCAGCAGTGCGCCGGTGGGGCTTAGCACAGATACGCAGTATTTT. Residues: CASSAPVGLSTDTQYF.

This clonotype was seen at least ten times. The chain uses TRBV5-6 and TRBJ1-5; D is undetermined. The V and J ends lost 2 bases and 3 bases respectively, with 9 bases between them. The CDR3 sequence is 14 residues long. Germline values: CDR1 SGHDT, CDR2 YYEEEE. The CDR3 here is CASSFSTNNQPQHF. As DNA, the CDR3 is TGTGCCAGCAGCTTTAGTACAAACAATCAGCCCCAGCATTTT.

This clonotype was counted at least ten times. The rearrangement links TRBV7-2 to TRBJ2-3; the D gene is possibly TRBD2 (6 bases). Germline V CDR1 and CDR2: SGHTA, FQGNSA. This CDR3 is built from 16 residues. Trimming pared 5 bases from V and 0 bases from J, leaving 15 bases between. In DNA form, the CDR3 reads TGTGCCAGCAGCCAGCAGCCCAGCGGGAGCACAGATACGCAGTATTTT. Its protein product is CASSQQPSGSTDTQYF. The full variable domain, rest sourced from reference TRBV7-2 and TRBJ2-3, is GAGVSQSPSNKVTEKGKDVELRCDPISGHTALYWYRQSLGQGLEFLIYFQGNSAPDKSGLPSDRFSAERTGGSVSTLTIQRTQQEDSAVYLCASSQQPSGSTDTQYFGPGTRLTVL.

In this sample, this clonotype turned up many times. This chain joins TRBV2 and TRBJ2-7, with 8 bases lining up with TRBD1. CDR1 is SNHLY, CDR2 FYNNEI, per germline. The CDR3 runs to 16 residues. V lost 6 bases and J lost 0; bases outside the gene matches: 10. In DNA, the CDR3 is TGTGCCAGCAGGGGCAGGGGGCGTTTTCGCTCCTACGAGCAGTACGTC. Protein product: CASRGRGRFRSYEQYV.

With regard to this clonotype: One end of the junction does not line up with germline, which may come from a read error. The V and J genes are TRBV7-2 and TRBJ2-3; 11 bases match TRBD2. There are 17 residues in the CDR3. Germline assignment: CDR1 SGHTA and CDR2 FQGNSA. The CDR3 reads CASSPSGLADYTDTHYF. As DNA, the CDR3 is TGTGCCAGCAGCCCGTCGGGACTAGCGGACTACACAGATACGCACTATTTT. The full variable domain, in which reference TRBV7-2 and TRBJ2-3 provide the parts outside the CDR3, is GAGVSQSPSNKVTEKGKDVELRCDPISGHTALYWYRQSLGQGLEFLIYFQGNSAPDKSGLPSDRFSAERTGGSVSTLTIQRTQQEDSAVYLCASSPSGLADYTDTHYFGPGTRLTVL.

On this clonotype: This clone may be a read error of a much larger clone one base away. The genes are TRBV18 and TRBJ1-1, with a weak D call TRBD1 (6 bases). Per the germline V gene, CDR1 is KGHSH and CDR2 is LQKENI. This CDR3 is built from 13 residues. Trimming left V 3 bases short and J 12 bases short, with 17 bases between. The CDR3 spells CASSPTGHGRSFF. The CDR3 nucleotides are TGTGCCAGCTCACCCACGGGACATGGGCGTTCTTTCTTT.

This clonotype was observed many times. CDR3 DNA sequence: TGTGCCAGCAGCCCCAGGTCCGGTCAGGGCAATGAGCAGTTCTTC. The encoded protein is CASSPRSGQGNEQFF. The chain carries TRBV7-3 and TRBJ2-1, with D possibly matching TRBD1 (5 bases). Deletions cut 5 bases from V and 6 bases from J, with 17 bases between. CDR3 length equals 15 residues. CDR1 is SGHTA and CDR2 is FQGTGA in the germline V gene.

Ten or more counts support this clonotype. The V gene is TRBV12-3 or TRBV12-4, the J gene TRBJ2-1; no reliable D call. The CDR3 loop spans 12 amino acids. Between the trimmed V and J ends, which lost 4 bases and 6 bases, there was a span of 7 bases. DNA of the CDR3: TGTGCCAGCAGTTGGGAAGGCAATGAGCAGTTCTTC. Translation gives CASSWEGNEQFF.

With respect to this clonotype: This may be a read error, as it is one base from a much larger clone. V and J are TRBV7-7 and TRBJ2-1; the D is unclear. Trimming shortened V by 4 bases and J by 8 bases, and 18 bases separated the two germline ends. Germline V gene lookup returns CDR1 SSHAT and CDR2 FNYEAQ (reference sequence). The CDR3 spans 15 residues. The CDR3 sequence: CASSSTLLGYDEQFF. In DNA, the CDR3 is TGTGCCAGCAGCTCCACCCTCCTAGGGTACGATGAGCAGTTCTTC.

The sample holds many counts of this clonotype. The chain combines TRBV28 with TRBJ2-5; possible D gene TRBD1, 5 bases. V lost 8 bases and J 2 bases, leaving 18 bases between the germline ends. There are 15 residues in the CDR3. The germline V gene encodes CDR1 MDHEN and CDR2 SYDVKM. CDR3 coding DNA: TGTGCCAGCGGGTACAACAGGCCTGGGCAAGAGACCCAGTACTTC. This encodes CASGYNRPGQETQYF.

This clonotype was picked up many times. This sequence joins TRBV27 and TRBJ2-7; D unresolved. V lost 8 bases, J lost 9 bases, and 26 bases lay in between. The CDR3 sequence is 15 residues long. CDR1 MNHEY and CDR2 SMNVEV come from the germline V gene (reference sequence). CDR3 in DNA: TGTGCCAGCTCGCATTGGGTCACCCAGGTTATCGGGCAGTACGTC. This codes for CASSHWVTQVIGQYV.

On this clonotype itself: A single base separates this from a much larger clone, so it may be a read error. This chain uses TRBV7-2 with TRBJ1-5, with D possibly being TRBD1 (6 bases). The germline V gene has CDR1 SGHTA and CDR2 FQGNSA. The CDR3 has 13 amino acids. V was pared by 5 bases and J by 7 bases, with 12 bases between. The DNA for the CDR3 is TGTGCCAGCAGCCCTAACAGGGAGCAGCCCCAGCATTTT. Translation gives CASSPNREQPQHF.

This clonotype was seen many times. The CDR3 nucleotides are TGTGCCAGCAGTTCCTCGATTTATGGCTACACCTTC. Translation: CASSSSIYGYTF. The gene calls are TRBV28 and TRBJ1-2; no reliable D call. This CDR3 has 12 amino acids. The V gene's germline CDR1 is MDHEN and CDR2 SYDVKM. Trimming pared 4 bases from V and 5 bases from J, leaving 8 bases between.

In its sample, this clonotype was seen many times. V is TRBV15 and J is TRBJ1-5, with no clear D. The CDR3 spans 13 residues. The V end was cut by 2 bases, the J end by 11 bases, with 13 bases between. The germline V gene encodes CDR1 LNHNV and CDR2 YYDKDF (reference sequence). In DNA form, the CDR3 reads TGTGCCACCAGCAGAAACGTAAGGCAGGCCCAGCATTTT. Encoded protein: CATSRNVRQAQHF.

This clonotype was seen many times. The chain employs TRBV7-2 and TRBJ2-2; the D call may be TRBD1 or TRBD2 (5 bases each). Trimming cost V 4 bases and J 0 bases, with 9 bases left between them. CDR3 length: 15 residues. Per germline, CDR1 SGHTA and CDR2 FQGNSA. The CDR3 here is CASSSGPANTGELFF. The CDR3 DNA reads as TGTGCCAGCAGCTCGGGACCCGCGAACACCGGGGAGCTGTTTTTT.

This clonotype occurred many times. The V gene is TRBV23-1, the J gene TRBJ2-5; perhaps TRBD2 as D (6 bases). TRBV23-1 is filed as an ORF, its function uncertain. V shed 3 bases and J shed 5 bases, with 16 bases lying between them. This CDR3 is built from 15 residues. Written as DNA, the CDR3 is TGCGCCAGCAGTCATGAAGGGCCAAGCGGGGAGACCCAGTACTTC. It codes for CASSHEGPSGETQYF.